The 8 T cell receptor beta chains reported below all come from one sample, sequenced in a study of T cells in localized non-small cell lung cancer. Measured with immunoSEQ multiplex PCR; TCRdb has only the in-frame clones, and not every one. The data hold some 37,000 clones, with approximately 86% observed a single time. The sequencing used peripheral blood, collected before any cancer treatment. These receptors all come from a man between 18 and 49 years old with stage I lung adenocarcinoma.

CDR3 in amino acids: CASSHGDRDNPEAFF. CDR3 DNA: TGCGCCAGCAGCCACGGGGACAGGGATAACCCTGAAGCTTTCTTT. The V gene is TRBV5-1, the J gene TRBJ1-1; TRBD1 agrees at 9 bases. V lost 4 bases to trimming and J lost 6 bases; unmatched junction nucleotides: 10. Germline V lookup: CDR1 SGHRS, CDR2 YFSETQ. The CDR3 has 15 residues.

This clone has just one count. The V call is TRBV5-5, the J call TRBJ1-1; 7 bases match TRBD1. Losses at the gene ends were 0 bases for V and 0 bases for J; bases not matched to a gene: 11. There are 18 residues in the CDR3. CDR1 is SGHKS and CDR2 is YYEKEE in the germline V gene (reference sequence). CDR3 DNA sequence: TGTGCCAGCAGCTTGGTGGGGACAGCCTCTGCCCTGAACACTGAAGCTTTCTTT. The encoded protein is CASSLVGTASALNTEAFF.

CDR3 nucleotide sequence: TGTGCCGATGAGGGGAACAATGAGCAGTTCTTC. Protein product: CADEGNNEQFF. The chain employs TRBV2 and TRBJ2-1; either TRBD1 or TRBD2 may supply D (5 bases each). V dropped 11 bases and J dropped 5 bases, with 10 bases sitting between them. CDR3 length equals 11 residues. From germline, CDR1 is SNHLY and CDR2 FYNNEI.

The chain has TRBV7-2 and TRBJ1-4; D might be TRBD1 (5 bases). The V gene lost 5 bases and the J gene lost 8 bases, with 21 bases spanning the gap. The germline CDR1 and CDR2 sequences are SGHTA and FQGNSA. This CDR3 comprises 16 residues. This CDR3 is CASSPSGIRGVEKLFF. The CDR3 DNA reads TGTGCCAGCAGCCCCTCGGGGATTCGGGGGGTGGAAAAACTGTTTTTT.

The J gene is TRBJ2-7, the V gene TRBV6-1, with 7 nucleotides matching TRBD1. The CDR3 length is 15 residues. Losses at the gene ends were 2 bases for V and 1 base for J; bases not matched to a gene: 5. Germline assignment: CDR1 MNHNS and CDR2 SASEGT. CDR3: CASSEYVGQSYEQYF. The CDR3 nucleotides are TGTGCCAGCAGTGAATACGTGGGACAGTCCTACGAGCAGTACTTC.

The chain uses TRBV15 and TRBJ1-5; no reliable D call. This CDR3 is built from 15 residues. Germline loops: CDR1 LNHNV, CDR2 YYDKDF (reference sequence). V lost 0 bases and J lost 13, with 19 bases in between. CDR3: CATSRDKASSAPQHF. CDR3 sequence (DNA): TGTGCCACCAGCAGAGATAAGGCGAGTTCAGCCCCTCAGCATTTT.

The chain is built from TRBV28 and TRBJ2-3; D gene ambiguous. Trimming removed 8 bases from V and 3 bases from J, with 9 bases in between. The CDR3 is 12 residues long. Germline-derived CDR1 and CDR2 are MDHEN and SYDVKM. The CDR3 sequence: CASGRRTDTQYF. DNA of the CDR3: TGTGCCAGCGGCCGAAGGACAGATACGCAGTATTTT.

This clone was counted between two and nine times. The rearrangement links TRBV7-2 to TRBJ2-5, with TRBD2 matching 9 bases. CDR3 length: 15 amino acids. The germline CDR1 and CDR2 sequences are SGHTA and FQGNSA. The J segment lost 5 bases and the V segment lost 2 bases, leaving 6 bases of the junction unmatched. In DNA form, the CDR3 reads TGTGCCAGCAGCTTACAGCCAGCGGGGGGCGAGACCCAGTACTTC. Translation gives CASSLQPAGGETQYF.